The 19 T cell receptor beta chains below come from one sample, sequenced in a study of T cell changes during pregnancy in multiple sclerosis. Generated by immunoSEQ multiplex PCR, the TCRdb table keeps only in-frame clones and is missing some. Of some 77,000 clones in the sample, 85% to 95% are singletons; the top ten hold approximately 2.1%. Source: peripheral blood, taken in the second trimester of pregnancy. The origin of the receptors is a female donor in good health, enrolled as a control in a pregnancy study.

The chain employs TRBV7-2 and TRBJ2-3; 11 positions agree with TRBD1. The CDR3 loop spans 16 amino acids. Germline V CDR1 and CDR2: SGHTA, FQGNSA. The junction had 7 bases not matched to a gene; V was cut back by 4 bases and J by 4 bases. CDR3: CASSSQPGQGADTQYF. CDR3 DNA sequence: TGTGCCAGCAGCTCACAGCCGGGACAGGGGGCAGATACGCAGTATTTT.

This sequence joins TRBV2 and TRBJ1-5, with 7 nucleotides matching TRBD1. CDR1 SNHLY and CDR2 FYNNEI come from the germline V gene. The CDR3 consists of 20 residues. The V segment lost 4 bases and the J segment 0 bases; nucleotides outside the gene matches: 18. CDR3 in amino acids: CASSATTTGSLVNSNQPQHF. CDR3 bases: TGTGCCAGCAGTGCCACTACGACAGGGTCCCTCGTCAATAGCAATCAGCCCCAGCATTTT. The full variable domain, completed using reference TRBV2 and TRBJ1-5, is EPEVTQTPSHQVTQMGQEVILRCVPISNHLYFYWYRQILGQKVEFLVSFYNNEISEKSEIFDDQFSVERPDGSNFTLKIRSTKLEDSAMYFCASSATTTGSLVNSNQPQHFGDGTRLSIL.

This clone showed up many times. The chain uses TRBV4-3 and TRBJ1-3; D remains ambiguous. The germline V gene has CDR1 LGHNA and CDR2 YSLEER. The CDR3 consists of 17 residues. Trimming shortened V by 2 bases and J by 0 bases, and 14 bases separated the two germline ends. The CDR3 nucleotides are TGCGCCAGCAGCCAACGAGGAGGGTTGCACTCTGGAAACACCATATATTTT. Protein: CASSQRGGLHSGNTIYF.

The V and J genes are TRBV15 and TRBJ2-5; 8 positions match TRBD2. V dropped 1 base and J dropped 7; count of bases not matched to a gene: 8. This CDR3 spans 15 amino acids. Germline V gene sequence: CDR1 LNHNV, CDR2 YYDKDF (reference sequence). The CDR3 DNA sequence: TGTGCCACCAGCAGAGTTTCGGGGGGGCCGGTGACCCAGTACTTC. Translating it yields CATSRVSGGPVTQYF.

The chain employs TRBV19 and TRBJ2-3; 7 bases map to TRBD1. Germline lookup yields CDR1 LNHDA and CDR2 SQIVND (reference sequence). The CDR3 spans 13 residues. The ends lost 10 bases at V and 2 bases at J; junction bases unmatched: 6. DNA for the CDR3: TGTGCCACATCCGGGACAGCCACAGATACGCAGTATTTT. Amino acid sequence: CATSGTATDTQYF.

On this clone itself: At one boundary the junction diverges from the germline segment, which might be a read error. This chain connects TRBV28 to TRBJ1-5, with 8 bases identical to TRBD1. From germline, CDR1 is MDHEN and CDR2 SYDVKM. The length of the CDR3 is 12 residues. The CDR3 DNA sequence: TGTGCCAGCAGTTTACCGGACAGGGCCCCTGCATTT. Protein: CASSLPDRAPAF.

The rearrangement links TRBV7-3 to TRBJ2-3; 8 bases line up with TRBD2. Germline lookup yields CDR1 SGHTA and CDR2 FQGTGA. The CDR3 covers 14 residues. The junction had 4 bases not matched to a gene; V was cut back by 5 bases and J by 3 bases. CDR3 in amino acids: CASSPAGGTDTQYF. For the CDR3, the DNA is TGTGCCAGCAGCCCCGCGGGGGGAACAGATACGCAGTATTTT.

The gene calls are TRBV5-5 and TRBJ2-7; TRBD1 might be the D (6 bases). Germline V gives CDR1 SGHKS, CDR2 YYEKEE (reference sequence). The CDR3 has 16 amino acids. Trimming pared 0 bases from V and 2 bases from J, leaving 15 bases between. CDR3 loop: CASSLAWTVSPYEQYF. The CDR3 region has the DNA TGTGCCAGCAGCTTGGCCTGGACAGTTTCTCCCTACGAGCAGTACTTC.

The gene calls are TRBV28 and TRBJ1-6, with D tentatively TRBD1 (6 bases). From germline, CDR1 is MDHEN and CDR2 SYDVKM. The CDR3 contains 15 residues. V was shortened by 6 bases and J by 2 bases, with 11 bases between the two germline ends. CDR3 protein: CASRPQGTYNSPLHF. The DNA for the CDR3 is TGTGCCAGCAGACCACAGGGAACCTATAATTCACCCCTCCACTTT.

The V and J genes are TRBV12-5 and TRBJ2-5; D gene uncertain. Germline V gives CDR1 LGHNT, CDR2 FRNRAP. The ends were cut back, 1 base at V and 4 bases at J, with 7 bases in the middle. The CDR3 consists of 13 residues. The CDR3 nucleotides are TGTGCTAGTGGTTTGGCAGATCTAGAGACCCAGTACTTC. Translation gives CASGLADLETQYF.

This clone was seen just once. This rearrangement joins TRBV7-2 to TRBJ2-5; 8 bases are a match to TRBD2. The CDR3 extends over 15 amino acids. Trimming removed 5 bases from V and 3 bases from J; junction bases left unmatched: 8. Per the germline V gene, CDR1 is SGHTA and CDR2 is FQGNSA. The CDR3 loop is CASSPGGLGKETQYF. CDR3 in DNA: TGTGCCAGCAGCCCGGGGGGGCTAGGCAAAGAGACCCAGTACTTC. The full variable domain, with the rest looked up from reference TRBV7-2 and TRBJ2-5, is GAGVSQSPSNKVTEKGKDVELRCDPISGHTALYWYRQSLGQGLEFLIYFQGNSAPDKSGLPSDRFSAERTGGSVSTLTIQRTQQEDSAVYLCASSPGGLGKETQYFGPGTRLLVL.

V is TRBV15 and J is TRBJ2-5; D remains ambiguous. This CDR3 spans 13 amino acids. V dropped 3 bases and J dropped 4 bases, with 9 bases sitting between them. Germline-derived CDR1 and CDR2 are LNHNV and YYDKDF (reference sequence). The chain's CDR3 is CATSSRSIETQYF. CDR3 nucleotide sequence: TGTGCCACCAGCAGCCGTAGCATAGAGACCCAGTACTTC.

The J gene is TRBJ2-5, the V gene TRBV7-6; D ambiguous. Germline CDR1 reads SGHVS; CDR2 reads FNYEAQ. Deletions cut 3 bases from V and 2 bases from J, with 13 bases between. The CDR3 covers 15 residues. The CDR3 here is CASSLVSGRQETQYF. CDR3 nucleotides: TGTGCCAGCAGCTTGGTTTCCGGCAGGCAAGAGACCCAGTACTTC.

CDR3 sequence reads: CASSQDSEETQYF. CDR3 DNA: TGCGCCAGCAGCCAAGATTCAGAAGAGACCCAGTACTTC. This chain uses TRBV4-1 with TRBJ2-5; no reliable D call. Germline V CDR1 and CDR2: MGHRA, YSYEKL. CDR3 length: 13 amino acids. Trimming took off 0 bases at V and 3 bases at J, with 5 bases between the two ends.

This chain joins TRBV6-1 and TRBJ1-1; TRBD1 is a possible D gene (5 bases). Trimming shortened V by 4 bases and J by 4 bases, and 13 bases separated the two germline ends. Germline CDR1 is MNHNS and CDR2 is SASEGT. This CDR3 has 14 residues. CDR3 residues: CASSGGGIVTEAFF. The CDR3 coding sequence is TGTGCCAGCAGTGGGGGGGGAATCGTCACTGAAGCTTTCTTT.

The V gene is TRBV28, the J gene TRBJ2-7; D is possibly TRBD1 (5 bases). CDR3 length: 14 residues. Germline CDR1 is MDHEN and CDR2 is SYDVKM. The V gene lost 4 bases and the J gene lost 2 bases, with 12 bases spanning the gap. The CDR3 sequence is CASSSRRVPYEQYF. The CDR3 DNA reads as TGTGCCAGCAGTTCTCGCAGGGTCCCCTACGAGCAGTACTTC.

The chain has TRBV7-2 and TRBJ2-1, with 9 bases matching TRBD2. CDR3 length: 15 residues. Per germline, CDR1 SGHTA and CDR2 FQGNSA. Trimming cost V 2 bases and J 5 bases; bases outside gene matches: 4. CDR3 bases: TGTGCCAGCAGCTTACAAGCGGGGGGAAACAATGAGCAGTTCTTC. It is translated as CASSLQAGGNNEQFF.

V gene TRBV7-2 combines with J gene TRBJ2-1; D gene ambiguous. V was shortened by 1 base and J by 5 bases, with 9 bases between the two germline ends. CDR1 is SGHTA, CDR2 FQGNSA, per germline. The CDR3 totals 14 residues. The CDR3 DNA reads TGTGCCAGCAGCTTAGGTCCTGCGGACAATGAGCAGTTCTTC. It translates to CASSLGPADNEQFF.

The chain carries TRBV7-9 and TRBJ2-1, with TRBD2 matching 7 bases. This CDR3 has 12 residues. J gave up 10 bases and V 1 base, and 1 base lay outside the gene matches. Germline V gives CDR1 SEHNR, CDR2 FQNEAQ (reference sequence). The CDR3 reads CASSLGAGEQFF. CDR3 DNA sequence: TGTGCCAGCAGCTTAGGAGCGGGGGAGCAGTTCTTC.